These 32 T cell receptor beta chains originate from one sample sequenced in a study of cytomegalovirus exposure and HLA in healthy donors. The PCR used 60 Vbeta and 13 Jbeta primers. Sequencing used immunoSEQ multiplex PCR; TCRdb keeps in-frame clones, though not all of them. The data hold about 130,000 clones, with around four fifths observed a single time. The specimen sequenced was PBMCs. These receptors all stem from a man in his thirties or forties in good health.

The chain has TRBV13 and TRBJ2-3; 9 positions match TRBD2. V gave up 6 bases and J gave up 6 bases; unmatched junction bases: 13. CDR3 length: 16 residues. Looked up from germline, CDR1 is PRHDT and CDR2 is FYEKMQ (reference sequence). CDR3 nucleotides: TGTGCCAGCAGACCAACCGGGACTAGCTATTTGGATACGCAGTATTTT. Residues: CASRPTGTSYLDTQYF. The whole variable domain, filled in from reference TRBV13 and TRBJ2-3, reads AAGVIQSPRHLIKEKRETATLKCYPIPRHDTVYWYQQGPGQDPQFLISFYEKMQSDKGSIPDRFSAQQFSDYHSELNMSSLELGDSALYFCASRPTGTSYLDTQYFGPGTRLTVL.

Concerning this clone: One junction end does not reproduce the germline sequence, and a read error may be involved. Here the CDR3 reads CASSPWTGGKNTEAFF. CDR3 coding DNA: TGTGCTAGCAGCCCATGGACAGGGGGCAAGAACACTGAAGCTTTCTTT. The chain is built from TRBV7-7 and TRBJ1-1, with 11 nucleotides matching TRBD1. Per germline, CDR1 SSHAT and CDR2 FNYEAQ (reference sequence). The CDR3 sequence is 16 residues long.

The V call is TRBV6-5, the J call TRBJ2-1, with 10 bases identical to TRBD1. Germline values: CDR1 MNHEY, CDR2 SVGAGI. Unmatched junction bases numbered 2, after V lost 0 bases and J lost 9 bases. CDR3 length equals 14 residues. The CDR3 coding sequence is TGTGCCAGCAGTTACTCCGACAGGGGGCTTGAGCAGTTCTTC. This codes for CASSYSDRGLEQFF.

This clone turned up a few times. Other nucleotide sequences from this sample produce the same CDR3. DNA of the CDR3: TGTGCCTGGAGCGGGACAGGGCTCTCCTACGAGCAGTACTTC. It translates to CAWSGTGLSYEQYF. This chain uses TRBV30 with TRBJ2-7; 9 bases match TRBD1. The CDR3 runs 14 residues. Trimming took 3 bases from V and 0 from J; bases not matched to a gene: 3. Looked up from germline, CDR1 is GTSNPN and CDR2 is SVGIG (reference sequence). Supplemented by reference TRBV30 and TRBJ2-7, the full variable domain reads SQTIHQWPATLVQPVGSPLSLECTVEGTSNPNLYWYRQAAGRGLQLLFYSVGIGQISSEVPQNLSASRPQDRQFILSSKKLLLSDSGFYLCAWSGTGLSYEQYFGPGTRLTVT.

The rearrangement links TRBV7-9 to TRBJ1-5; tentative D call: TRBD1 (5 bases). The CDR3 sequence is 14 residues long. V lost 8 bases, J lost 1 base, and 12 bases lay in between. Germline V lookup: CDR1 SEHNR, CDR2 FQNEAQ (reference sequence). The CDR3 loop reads CASVSGESNQPQHF. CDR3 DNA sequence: TGTGCCAGCGTCTCGGGGGAAAGCAATCAGCCCCAGCATTTT.

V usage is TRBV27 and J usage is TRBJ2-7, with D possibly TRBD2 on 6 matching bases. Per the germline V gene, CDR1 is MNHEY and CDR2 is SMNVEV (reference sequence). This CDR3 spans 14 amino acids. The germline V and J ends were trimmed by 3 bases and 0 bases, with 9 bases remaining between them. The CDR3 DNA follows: TGTGCCAGCAGTTTGGGGGGTATCTCCTACGAGCAGTACTTC. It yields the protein CASSLGGISYEQYF.

The CDR3 nucleotides read TGTGCCAGCAGTAGTAGCGGGGCAAACACCGGGGAGCTGTTTTTT. Its translation is CASSSSGANTGELFF. The rearrangement uses TRBV27 and TRBJ2-2; 8 bases line up with TRBD2. The CDR3 covers 15 residues. Germline assignment: CDR1 MNHEY and CDR2 SMNVEV (reference sequence). The V segment lost 5 bases and the J segment 2 bases; nucleotides outside the gene matches: 4.

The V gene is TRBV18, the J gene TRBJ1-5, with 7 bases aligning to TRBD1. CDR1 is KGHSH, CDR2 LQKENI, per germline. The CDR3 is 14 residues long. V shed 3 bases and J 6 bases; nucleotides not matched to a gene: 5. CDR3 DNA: TGTGCCAGCTCACCTGTGGAGGGGGCTCAGCCCCAGCATTTT. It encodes CASSPVEGAQPQHF.

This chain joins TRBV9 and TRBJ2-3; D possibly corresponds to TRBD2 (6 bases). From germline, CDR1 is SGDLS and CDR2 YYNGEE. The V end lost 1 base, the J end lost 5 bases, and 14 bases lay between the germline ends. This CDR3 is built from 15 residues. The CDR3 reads CASSVRAGRGDTQYF. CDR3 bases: TGTGCCAGCAGCGTAAGGGCGGGACGTGGAGATACGCAGTATTTT. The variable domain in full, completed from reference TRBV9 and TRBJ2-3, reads DSGVTQTPKHLITATGQRVTLRCSPRSGDLSVYWYQQSLDQGLQFLIQYYNGEERAKGNILERFSAQQFPDLHSELNLSSLELGDSALYFCASSVRAGRGDTQYFGPGTRLTVL.

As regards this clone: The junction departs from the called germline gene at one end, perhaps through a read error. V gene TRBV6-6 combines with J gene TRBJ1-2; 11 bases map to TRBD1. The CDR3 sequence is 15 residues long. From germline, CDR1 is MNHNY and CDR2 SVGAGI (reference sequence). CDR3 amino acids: CASSYSRDRGGGYTF. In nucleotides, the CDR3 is TGTGCCAGCAGCTACTCTAGGGACAGGGGGGGCGGCTACACCTTC.

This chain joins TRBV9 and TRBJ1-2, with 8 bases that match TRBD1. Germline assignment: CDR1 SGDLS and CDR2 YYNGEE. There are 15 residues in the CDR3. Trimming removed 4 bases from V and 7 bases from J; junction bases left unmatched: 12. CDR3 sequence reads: CASSPRPGGGGGYTF. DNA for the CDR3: TGTGCCAGCAGCCCCCGGCCAGGGGGCGGTGGTGGCTACACCTTC.

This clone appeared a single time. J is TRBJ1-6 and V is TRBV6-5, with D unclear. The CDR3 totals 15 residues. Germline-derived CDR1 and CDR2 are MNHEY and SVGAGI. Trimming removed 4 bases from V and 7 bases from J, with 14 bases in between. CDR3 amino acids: CASSSNARRNSPLHF. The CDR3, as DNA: TGTGCCAGCAGTTCAAACGCTCGGAGAAATTCACCCCTCCACTTT.

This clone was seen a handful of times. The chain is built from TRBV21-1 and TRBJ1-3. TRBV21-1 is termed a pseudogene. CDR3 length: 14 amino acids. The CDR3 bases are TGTGCCAGCGGCAAGCGGCGGGACGGAAACACCATATATTTT. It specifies CASGKRRDGNTIYF.

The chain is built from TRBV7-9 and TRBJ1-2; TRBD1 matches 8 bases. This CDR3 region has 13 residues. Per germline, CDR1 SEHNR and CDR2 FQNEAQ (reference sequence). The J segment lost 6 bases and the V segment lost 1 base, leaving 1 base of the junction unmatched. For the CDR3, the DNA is TGTGCCAGCAGCTTAGTACAGGGGGATGGCTACACCTTC. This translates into CASSLVQGDGYTF.

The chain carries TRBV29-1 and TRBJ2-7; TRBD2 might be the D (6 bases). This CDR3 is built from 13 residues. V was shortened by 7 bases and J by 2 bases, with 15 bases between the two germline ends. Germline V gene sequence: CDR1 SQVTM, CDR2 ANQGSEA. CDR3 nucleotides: TGCAGCGCCGTACGCGGGGAGCCCTACGAGCAGTACTTC. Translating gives CSAVRGEPYEQYF.

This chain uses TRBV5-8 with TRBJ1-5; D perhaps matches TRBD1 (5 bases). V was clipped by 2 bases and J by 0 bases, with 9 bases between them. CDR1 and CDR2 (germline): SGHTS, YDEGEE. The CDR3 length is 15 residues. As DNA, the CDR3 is TGTGCCAGCAGCTTTGATAGGGGTAGCAATCAGCCCCAGCATTTT. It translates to CASSFDRGSNQPQHF. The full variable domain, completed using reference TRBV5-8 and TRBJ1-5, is EAGVTQSPTHLIKTRGQQATLRCSPISGHTSVYWYQQALGLGLQFLLWYDEGEERNRGNFPPRFSGRQFPNYSSELNVNALELEDSALYLCASSFDRGSNQPQHFGDGTRLSIL.

CDR3 bases: TGTGCCAGCAGCGTACAGGGACTAGACTCCTACGAGCAGTACTTC. This translates into CASSVQGLDSYEQYF. V and J are TRBV9 and TRBJ2-7; 8 bases map to TRBD2. The CDR3 contains 15 residues. Germline V gene lookup returns CDR1 SGDLS and CDR2 YYNGEE. V gave up 1 base and J gave up 0 bases; unmatched junction bases: 3.

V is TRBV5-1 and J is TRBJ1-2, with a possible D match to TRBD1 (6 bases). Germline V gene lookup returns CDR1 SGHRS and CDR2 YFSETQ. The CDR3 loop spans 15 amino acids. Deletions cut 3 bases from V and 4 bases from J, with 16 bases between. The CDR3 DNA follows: TGCGCCAGCAGCTGGGACATCCCTCGCCTCTATGGCTACACCTTC. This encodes CASSWDIPRLYGYTF.

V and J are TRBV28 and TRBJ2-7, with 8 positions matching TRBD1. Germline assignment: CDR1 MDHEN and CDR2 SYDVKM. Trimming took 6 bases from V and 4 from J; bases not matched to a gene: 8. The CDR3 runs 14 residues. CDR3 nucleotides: TGTGCCAGCAGCCCCCAGGGGGCGGGATACGAGCAGTACTTC. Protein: CASSPQGAGYEQYF.

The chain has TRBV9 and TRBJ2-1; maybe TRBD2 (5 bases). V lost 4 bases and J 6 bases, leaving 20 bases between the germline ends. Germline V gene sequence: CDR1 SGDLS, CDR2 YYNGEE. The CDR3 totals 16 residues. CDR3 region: CASSIALTRRGNEQFF. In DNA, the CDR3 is TGTGCCAGCAGCATCGCACTCACTAGACGGGGCAATGAGCAGTTCTTC.

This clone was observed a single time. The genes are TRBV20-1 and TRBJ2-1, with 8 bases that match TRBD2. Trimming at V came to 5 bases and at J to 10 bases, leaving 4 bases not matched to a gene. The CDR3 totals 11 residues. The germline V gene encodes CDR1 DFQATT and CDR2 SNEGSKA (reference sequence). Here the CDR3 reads CSAALAGEQFF. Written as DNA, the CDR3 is TGCAGTGCTGCCTTAGCGGGGGAGCAGTTCTTC.

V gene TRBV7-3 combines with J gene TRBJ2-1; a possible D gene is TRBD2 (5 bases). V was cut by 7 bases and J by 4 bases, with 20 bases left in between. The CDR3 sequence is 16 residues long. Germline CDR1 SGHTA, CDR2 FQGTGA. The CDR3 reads CASTPGGLVGYNEQFF. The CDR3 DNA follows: TGTGCCAGCACCCCCGGAGGCCTAGTTGGATACAATGAGCAGTTCTTC.

This CDR3 is CASSGEGGSNSPLHF. In nucleotides, the CDR3 is TGTGCCAGCAGTGGAGAAGGGGGTAGTAATTCACCCCTCCACTTT. This chain uses TRBV2 with TRBJ1-6, with D perhaps matching TRBD1 (6 bases). There are 15 residues in the CDR3. CDR1 is SNHLY and CDR2 is FYNNEI in the germline V gene. The V gene lost 4 bases and the J gene lost 6 bases, with 13 bases spanning the gap. Full variable domain (outside the CDR3, taken from reference TRBV2 and TRBJ1-6): EPEVTQTPSHQVTQMGQEVILRCVPISNHLYFYWYRQILGQKVEFLVSFYNNEISEKSEIFDDQFSVERPDGSNFTLKIRSTKLEDSAMYFCASSGEGGSNSPLHFGNGTRLTVT.

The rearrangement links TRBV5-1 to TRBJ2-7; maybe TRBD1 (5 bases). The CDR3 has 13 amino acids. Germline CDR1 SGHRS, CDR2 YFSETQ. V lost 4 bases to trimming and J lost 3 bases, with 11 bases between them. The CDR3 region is CASSLTANYEQYF. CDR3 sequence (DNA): TGCGCCAGCAGCCTGACAGCAAACTACGAGCAGTACTTC.

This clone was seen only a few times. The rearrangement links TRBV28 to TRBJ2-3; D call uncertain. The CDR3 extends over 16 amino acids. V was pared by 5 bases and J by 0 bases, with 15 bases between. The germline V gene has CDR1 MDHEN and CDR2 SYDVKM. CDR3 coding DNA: TGTGCCAGCAGTCCAACTCCTCAATCTAGCACAGATACGCAGTATTTT. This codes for CASSPTPQSSTDTQYF.

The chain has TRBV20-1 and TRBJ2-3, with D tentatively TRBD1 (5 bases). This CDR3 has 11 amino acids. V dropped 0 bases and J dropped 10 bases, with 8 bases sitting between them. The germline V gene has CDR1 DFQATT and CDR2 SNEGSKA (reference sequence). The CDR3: CSARETRAQYF. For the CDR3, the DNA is TGCAGTGCTAGAGAGACCAGGGCGCAGTATTTT.

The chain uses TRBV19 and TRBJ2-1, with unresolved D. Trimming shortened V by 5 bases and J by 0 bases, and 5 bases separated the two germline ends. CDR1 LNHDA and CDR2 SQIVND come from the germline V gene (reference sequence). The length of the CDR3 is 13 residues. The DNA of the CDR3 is TGTGCCAGTAGTCCCCTCTCCTACAATGAGCAGTTCTTC. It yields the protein CASSPLSYNEQFF.

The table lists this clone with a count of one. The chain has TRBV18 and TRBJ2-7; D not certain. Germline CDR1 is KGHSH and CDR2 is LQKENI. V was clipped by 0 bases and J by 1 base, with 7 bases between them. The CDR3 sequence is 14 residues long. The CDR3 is CASSPPGKSYEQYF. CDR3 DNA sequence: TGTGCCAGCTCACCACCGGGCAAGTCCTACGAGCAGTACTTC.

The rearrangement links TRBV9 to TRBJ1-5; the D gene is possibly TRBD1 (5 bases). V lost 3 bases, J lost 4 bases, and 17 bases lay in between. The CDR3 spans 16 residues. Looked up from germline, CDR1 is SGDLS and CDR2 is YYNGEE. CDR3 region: CASSAGGGRLNQPQHF. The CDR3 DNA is TGTGCCAGCAGCGCCGGCGGGGGACGCCTTAATCAGCCCCAGCATTTT.

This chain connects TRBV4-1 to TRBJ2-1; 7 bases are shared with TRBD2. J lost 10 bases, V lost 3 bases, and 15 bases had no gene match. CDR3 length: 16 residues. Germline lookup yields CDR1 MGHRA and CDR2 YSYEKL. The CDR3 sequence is CASSHPGGASRGEQFF. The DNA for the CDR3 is TGCGCCAGCAGCCATCCGGGGGGAGCATCACGAGGAGAGCAGTTCTTC.

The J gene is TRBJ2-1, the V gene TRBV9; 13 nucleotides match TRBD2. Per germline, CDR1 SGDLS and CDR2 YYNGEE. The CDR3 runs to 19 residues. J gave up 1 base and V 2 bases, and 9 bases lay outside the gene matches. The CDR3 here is CASSVLFGLAGESYNEQFF. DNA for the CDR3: TGTGCCAGCAGCGTTTTATTTGGACTAGCGGGAGAATCCTACAATGAGCAGTTCTTC.

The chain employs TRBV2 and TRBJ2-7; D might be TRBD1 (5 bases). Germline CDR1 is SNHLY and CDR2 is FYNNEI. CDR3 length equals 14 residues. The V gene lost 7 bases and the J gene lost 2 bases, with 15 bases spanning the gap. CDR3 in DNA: TGTGCCAGCACATCGTCAGGGTGGGCCTACGAGCAGTACTTC. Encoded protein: CASTSSGWAYEQYF.